A single sample gave rise to the 6 T cell receptor beta chains below, sequenced in a study of cytomegalovirus exposure and HLA in healthy donors. PCR used 60 Vbeta primers and 13 Jbeta primers. Libraries were prepared by immunoSEQ multiplex PCR; TCRdb keeps only in-frame clonotypes and omits some of them. This sample has approximately 210,000 clones, with 70% to 90% found just once. Input material: PBMCs. These TCRs come from a woman between 18 and 30 years old in good health and CMV-seronegative.

The rearrangement joins TRBV27 to TRBJ2-1; TRBD2 aligns across 7 bases. Germline CDR1 and CDR2: MNHEY and SMNVEV (reference sequence). The CDR3 is 16 amino acids. Trimming took 8 bases from V and 9 from J; bases not matched to a gene: 19. The CDR3: CASQITGTIATGEQFF. CDR3 coding DNA: TGTGCCAGCCAAATTACCGGGACTATAGCTACGGGTGAGCAGTTCTTC.

This chain joins TRBV6-6 and TRBJ2-5; 8 nucleotides match TRBD1. Germline assignment: CDR1 MNHNY and CDR2 SVGAGI (reference sequence). The CDR3 extends over 15 amino acids. J was trimmed by 2 bases and V by 10 bases; bases with no gene match: 12. Written as DNA, the CDR3 is TGTGCCACCAGGGCCGGACAGGGCGGGCAAGAGACCCAGTACTTC. Translated, it gives CATRAGQGGQETQYF.

This rearrangement joins TRBV7-8 to TRBJ1-5, with D perhaps matching TRBD1 (5 bases). The germline V and J ends were trimmed by 2 bases and 0 bases, with 11 bases remaining between them. The CDR3 sequence is 16 residues long. Per germline, CDR1 SGHVS and CDR2 FQNEAQ. This chain's CDR3 is CASSLKTAYSNQPQHF. Here the CDR3 DNA reads TGTGCCAGCAGCTTAAAGACAGCCTATAGCAATCAGCCCCAGCATTTT.

The chain links TRBV28 to TRBJ2-1; tentatively, D is TRBD1 (6 bases). The CDR3 is 18 residues long. Germline lookup yields CDR1 MDHEN and CDR2 SYDVKM. Deletions cut 5 bases from V and 6 bases from J, with 26 bases between. The chain's CDR3 is CASSAWALTGTGTNEQFF. CDR3 in DNA: TGTGCCAGCAGTGCCTGGGCCTTGACAGGCACTGGGACCAATGAGCAGTTCTTC. Full variable domain (remainder filled in from reference TRBV28 and TRBJ2-1): DVKVTQSSRYLVKRTGEKVFLECVQDMDHENMFWYRQDPGLGLRLIYFSYDVKMKEKGDIPEGYSVSREKKERFSLILESASTNQTSMYLCASSAWALTGTGTNEQFFGPGTRLTVL.

A few counts support this clone. The chain employs TRBV5-6 and TRBJ1-1; D is ambiguous. V lost 0 bases and J lost 8, with 11 bases in between. Germline loops: CDR1 SGHDT, CDR2 YYEEEE. The length of the CDR3 is 13 residues. CDR3 sequence reads: CASSLGAIGEAFF. The CDR3 DNA reads TGTGCCAGCAGCTTGGGGGCGATTGGAGAAGCTTTCTTT.

This chain links TRBV6-5 with TRBJ1-3; TRBD1 might be the D (6 bases). Trimming stripped 9 bases from V and 0 bases from J, with 15 bases between. The CDR3 is 15 amino acids. Germline V gene lookup returns CDR1 MNHEY and CDR2 SVGAGI. The CDR3 nucleotides read TGTGCCAGTCATAGCCCCAGGGGCTCTGGAAACACCATATATTTT. It is translated as CASHSPRGSGNTIYF.